The 14 T cell receptor beta chains below were found in one sample sequenced in a study of T-cell reconstitution after alpha-beta-depleted transplantation in children. Unique molecular identifiers were built into the TCRbeta library. TCRdb reprocessed the PCR reads with MiXCR, giving one entry per CDR3 protein. Seen here are approximately 800,000 distinct CDR3 sequences, roughly 16% observed once, and the top ten hold approximately 5%. Sequences were derived from PBMCs, mostly from graft donor cells, sampled 360 days after TCRalphabeta/CD19-depleted stem cell transplant. Receptors were obtained from a male patient aged 10-17 years who had a stem cell transplant for acute lymphoblastic leukemia, so the T cells may come from the graft donor.

This sequence joins TRBV20-1 and TRBJ2-1, with TRBD2 matching over 14 bases. The CDR3 extends over 16 amino acids. Unmatched junction bases numbered 8, after V lost 3 bases and J lost 7 bases. CDR1 is DFQATT, CDR2 SNEGSKA, per germline (reference sequence). The CDR3 loop is CSARTSGRVGRNEQFF. In DNA, the CDR3 is TGCAGTGCTAGGACTAGCGGGAGGGTGGGTAGAAATGAGCAGTTCTTC.

This clonotype was seen a few times. This chain connects TRBV7-9 to TRBJ1-3; unclear D gene. V lost 6 bases and J 0 bases, leaving 12 bases between the germline ends. The CDR3 length is 15 residues. Germline assignment: CDR1 SEHNR and CDR2 FQNEAQ (reference sequence). CDR3 region: CASRPGDLSGNTIYF. For the CDR3, the DNA is TGTGCCAGCAGACCTGGTGACCTCTCTGGAAACACCATATATTTT.

This clonotype was found a few times. J is TRBJ2-1 and V is TRBV3-1, with 8 positions matching TRBD2. V lost 9 bases and J lost 0; bases outside the gene matches: 4. Germline CDR1 is LGHDT and CDR2 is YNNKEL (reference sequence). The CDR3 loop spans 14 amino acids. This CDR3 is CASQRGPSYNEQFF. The CDR3 bases are TGTGCCAGTCAGCGGGGGCCCTCCTACAATGAGCAGTTCTTC.

The chain recombines TRBV5-5 with TRBJ2-7, with D perhaps TRBD2 (6 bases). Between the trimmed V and J ends, which lost 4 bases and 2 bases, there was a span of 16 bases. CDR1 and CDR2 (germline): SGHKS, YYEKEE (reference sequence). This CDR3 has 15 amino acids. The CDR3 is CASSAAASVPYEQYF. In DNA, the CDR3 is TGTGCCAGCAGCGCGGCGGCTAGCGTCCCCTACGAGCAGTACTTC. The entire variable domain, with the rest obtained from reference TRBV5-5 and TRBJ2-7, is as follows: DAGVTQSPTHLIKTRGQQVTLRCSPISGHKSVSWYQQVLGQGPQFIFQYYEKEERGRGNFPDRFSARQFPNYSSELNVNALLLGDSALYLCASSAAASVPYEQYFGPGTRLTVT.

This clonotype was seen more than once but under ten times. The gene calls are TRBV21-1 and TRBJ2-2; the table's D call TRBD2 went unverified against the DNA. TRBV21-1 is described as a pseudogene. The CDR3 is 18 residues long. CDR3 amino acids: CASSPLLHVGLASGELFF. CDR3 sequence (DNA): TGTGCCAGCAGCCCTTTGTTACACGTTGGACTAGCCAGCGGGGAGCTGTTTTTT.

The CDR3 loop reads CSARDPGLAARPVISNEQFF. CDR3 coding DNA: TGCAGTGCTAGAGATCCGGGACTAGCGGCTCGGCCCGTCATCTCCAATGAGCAGTTCTTC. The chain uses TRBV20-1 and TRBJ2-1, with 11 bases identical to TRBD2. Trimming removed 0 bases from V and 6 bases from J; junction bases left unmatched: 19. CDR1 and CDR2 from the germline V gene are DFQATT and SNEGSKA (reference sequence). The CDR3 runs to 20 residues.

There are a few counts of this clonotype. The chain carries TRBV18 and TRBJ2-5; TRBD1 agrees at 8 bases. Unmatched junction bases numbered 8, after V lost 3 bases and J lost 5 bases. The CDR3 covers 15 residues. Germline CDR1 is KGHSH and CDR2 is LQKENI. Here the CDR3 DNA reads TGTGCCAGCTCACCGAGGACAGGGACCTGGGAGACCCAGTACTTC. This gives the protein CASSPRTGTWETQYF.

This clonotype was seen a few times. J is TRBJ2-1 and V is TRBV5-1; TRBD2 matches at 9 bases. This CDR3 spans 15 amino acids. Germline lookup yields CDR1 SGHRS and CDR2 YFSETQ. V lost 3 bases and J lost 6; bases outside the gene matches: 7. CDR3 bases: TGCGCCAGCAGCTCAATTAGCGGGAGACCCAATGAGCAGTTCTTC. This encodes CASSSISGRPNEQFF.

The V and J genes are TRBV12-3 or TRBV12-4 and TRBJ2-7, with no clear D. The V gene lost 1 base and the J gene lost 1 base, with 14 bases spanning the gap. This CDR3 spans 16 amino acids. The CDR3 bases are TGTGCCAGCAGTTTAGGCGCAAAGGGTGGTTCCTACGAGCAGTACTTC. Amino acids: CASSLGAKGGSYEQYF.

The J gene is TRBJ1-1, the V gene TRBV20-1, with D perhaps TRBD1 (5 bases). The CDR3 covers 13 residues. Per the germline V gene, CDR1 is DFQATT and CDR2 is SNEGSKA (reference sequence). The V and J ends lost 1 base and 5 bases respectively, with 11 bases between them. The CDR3 DNA sequence: TGCAGTGCTAGAGCTGGGTGGGGGACTGAAGCTTTCTTT. Encoded protein: CSARAGWGTEAFF.

There are many counts of this clonotype. This sequence joins TRBV19 and TRBJ2-7; 8 bases map to TRBD1. This CDR3 region has 15 residues. CDR1 and CDR2 from the germline V gene are LNHDA and SQIVND (reference sequence). V shed 5 bases and J 2 bases; nucleotides not matched to a gene: 8. The CDR3 reads CASSPRMGQAYEQYF. The CDR3 coding sequence is TGTGCCAGTAGTCCCCGAATGGGACAGGCCTACGAGCAGTACTTC.

This clonotype was seen many times. In DNA, the CDR3 is TGTGCCAGCAGCCGTCACCTCTCCTCGGGACAGAGGATTCCAGAGACCCAGTACTTC. Amino acid sequence: CASSRHLSSGQRIPETQYF. This chain uses TRBV25-1 with TRBJ2-5; 7 bases are shared with TRBD1. The germline gives CDR1 MGHDK, CDR2 SYGVNS. V was pared by 6 bases and J by 4 bases, with 23 bases of the junction left unmatched. There are 19 residues in the CDR3.

This clonotype came up a few times. The chain recombines TRBV29-1 with TRBJ2-3; the D gene is possibly TRBD2 (7 bases). The CDR3 spans 14 residues. In germline, CDR1 is SQVTM, CDR2 ANQGSEA. V was trimmed by 3 bases and J by 2 bases, leaving 12 bases between them. CDR3 sequence reads: CSVDSGGLTDTQYF. In DNA form, the CDR3 reads TGCAGCGTTGATTCGGGGGGCCTCACAGATACGCAGTATTTT.

V and J are TRBV7-3 and TRBJ2-2, with no clear D. Germline V lookup: CDR1 SGHTA, CDR2 FQGTGA. V was cut by 5 bases and J by 4 bases, with 5 bases left in between. This CDR3 spans 12 amino acids. CDR3 coding DNA: TGTGCCAGCAGCGGCCCCACCGGGGAGCTGTTTTTT. Its translation: CASSGPTGELFF. The whole variable domain, remainder taken from reference TRBV7-3 and TRBJ2-2, is GAGVSQTPSNKVTEKGKYVELRCDPISGHTALYWYRQSLGQGPEFLIYFQGTGAADDSGLPNDRFFAVRPEGSVSTLKIQRTERGDSAVYLCASSGPTGELFFGEGSRLTVL.